This TCR beta chain was found in a study of vaccination and CD4 T cells after COVID-19. Overall study context: Nasal swab PCR had detected SARS-CoV-2 in convalescent patients, 9 or 10 mild and one severe.

Regarding this clonotype: The antigen is not known.

TCRdb fed the PCR reads into MiXCR, producing one record per CDR3 protein. The sample records tens of thousands of distinct CDR3 sequences, 50% to 60% being singletons. Study-wide findings and caveats: Convalescent patients saw a median about 86% of their reactive clones show up only after vaccination.

This clonotype originated in a human donor who had recovered from COVID-19. The sample in question was CD4+ T cells from blood, obtained before SARS-CoV-2 vaccination.

The CDR3 DNA reads TGTGCCAGCAGCCCGGTGGGGGGGGAAGGAACTGAAGCTTTCTTT. Its translation: CASSPVGGEGTEAFF. This chain joins TRBV7-3 and TRBJ1-1; perhaps TRBD1 as D (5 bases). The length of the CDR3 is 15 residues. The V gene lost 5 bases and the J gene lost 5 bases, with 18 bases spanning the gap. Germline CDR1 SGHTA, CDR2 FQGTGA.